The TCR beta chain described here comes from a study of OX40 agonist ivuxolimab in advanced cancers. This clone was seen a single time. This CDR3 is also generated by other DNA sequences in the sample. Sequencing was performed with immunoSEQ multiplex PCR; in TCRdb, only in-frame clones are kept and a portion is missing. This repertoire shows 75,000 to 95,000 clones, about 90% found once; its top ten account for 11%. From germline, CDR1 is MNHEY and CDR2 SMNVEV (reference sequence). CDR3 size: 13 residues. V lost 2 bases and J lost 1, with 4 bases in between. The starting material was CD4+ or CD8+ T cells sorted from blood, obtained in a trial of the OX40 agonist ivuxolimab. This sequence was found in an adult with an advanced solid tumor such as melanoma, head and neck, liver or kidney cancer. The rearrangement links TRBV27 to TRBJ2-3; the D is unclear. CDR3 sequence: CASSLGGTDTQYF. CDR3 DNA sequence: TGTGCCAGCAGTTTAGGTGGCACAGATACGCAGTATTTT.